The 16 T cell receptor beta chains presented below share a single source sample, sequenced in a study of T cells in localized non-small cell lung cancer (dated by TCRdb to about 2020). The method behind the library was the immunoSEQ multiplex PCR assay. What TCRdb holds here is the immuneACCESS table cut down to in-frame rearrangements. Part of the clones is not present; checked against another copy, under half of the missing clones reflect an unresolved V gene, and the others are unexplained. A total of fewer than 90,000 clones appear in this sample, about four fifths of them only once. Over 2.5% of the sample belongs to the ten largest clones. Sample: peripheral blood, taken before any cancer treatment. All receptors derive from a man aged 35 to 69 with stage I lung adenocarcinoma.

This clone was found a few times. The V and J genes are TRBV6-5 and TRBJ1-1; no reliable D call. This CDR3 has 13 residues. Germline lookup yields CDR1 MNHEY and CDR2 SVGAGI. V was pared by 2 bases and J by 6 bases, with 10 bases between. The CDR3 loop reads CASSYDFPAEAFF. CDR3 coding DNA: TGTGCCAGCAGTTACGATTTCCCCGCTGAAGCTTTCTTT.

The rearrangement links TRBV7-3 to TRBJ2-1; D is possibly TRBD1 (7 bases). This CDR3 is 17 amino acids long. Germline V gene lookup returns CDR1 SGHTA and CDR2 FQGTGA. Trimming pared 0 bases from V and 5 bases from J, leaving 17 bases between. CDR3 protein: CASSLTPRQGGDNEQFF. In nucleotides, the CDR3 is TGTGCCAGCAGCTTAACTCCGCGACAGGGAGGTGACAATGAGCAGTTCTTC.

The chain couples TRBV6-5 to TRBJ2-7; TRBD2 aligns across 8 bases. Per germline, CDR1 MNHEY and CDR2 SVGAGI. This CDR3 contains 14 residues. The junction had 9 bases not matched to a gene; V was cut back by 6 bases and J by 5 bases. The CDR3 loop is CASSPGGRIDEQYF. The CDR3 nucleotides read TGTGCCAGCAGCCCGGGAGGGAGGATAGACGAGCAGTACTTC.

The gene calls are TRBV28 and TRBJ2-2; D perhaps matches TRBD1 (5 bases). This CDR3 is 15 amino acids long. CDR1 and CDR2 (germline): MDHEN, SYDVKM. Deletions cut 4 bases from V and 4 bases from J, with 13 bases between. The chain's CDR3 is CASSSLARATGELFF. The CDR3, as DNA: TGTGCCAGCAGTTCCCTCGCCAGGGCCACCGGGGAGCTGTTTTTT.

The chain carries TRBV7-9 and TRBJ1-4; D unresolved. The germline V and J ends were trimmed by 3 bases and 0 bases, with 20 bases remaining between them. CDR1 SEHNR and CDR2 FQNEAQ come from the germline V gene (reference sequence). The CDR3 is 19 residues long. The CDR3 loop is CASSFLVGSHRSTNEKLFF. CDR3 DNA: TGTGCCAGCAGCTTTCTTGTCGGGTCCCACAGATCAACTAATGAAAAACTGTTTTTT.

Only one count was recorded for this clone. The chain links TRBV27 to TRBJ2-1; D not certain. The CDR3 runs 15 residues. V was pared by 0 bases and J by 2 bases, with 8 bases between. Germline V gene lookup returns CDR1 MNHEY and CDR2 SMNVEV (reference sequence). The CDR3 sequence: CASSLSRQPYNEQFF. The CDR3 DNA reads TGTGCCAGCAGTTTATCGAGACAACCCTACAATGAGCAGTTCTTC.

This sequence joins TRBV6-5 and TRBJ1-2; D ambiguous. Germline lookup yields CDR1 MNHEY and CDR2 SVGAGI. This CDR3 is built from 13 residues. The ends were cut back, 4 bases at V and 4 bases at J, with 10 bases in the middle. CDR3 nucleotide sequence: TGTGCCAGCAGTTTTCGTCCCACCTATGGCTACACCTTC. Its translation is CASSFRPTYGYTF.

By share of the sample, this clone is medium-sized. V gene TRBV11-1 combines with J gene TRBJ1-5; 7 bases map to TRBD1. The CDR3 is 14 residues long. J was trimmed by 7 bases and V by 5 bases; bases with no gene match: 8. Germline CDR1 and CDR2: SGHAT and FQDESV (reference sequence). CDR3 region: CASSQGGNRQPQHF. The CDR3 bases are TGTGCCAGCAGCCAGGGGGGCAATCGGCAGCCCCAGCATTTT.

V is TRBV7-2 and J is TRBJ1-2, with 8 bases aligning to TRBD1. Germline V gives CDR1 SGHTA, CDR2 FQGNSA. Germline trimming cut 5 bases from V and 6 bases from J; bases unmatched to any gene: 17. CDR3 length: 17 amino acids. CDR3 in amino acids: CASSQDRGPSPKDGYTF. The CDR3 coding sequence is TGTGCCAGCAGCCAAGACAGGGGACCTAGTCCTAAGGATGGCTACACCTTC.

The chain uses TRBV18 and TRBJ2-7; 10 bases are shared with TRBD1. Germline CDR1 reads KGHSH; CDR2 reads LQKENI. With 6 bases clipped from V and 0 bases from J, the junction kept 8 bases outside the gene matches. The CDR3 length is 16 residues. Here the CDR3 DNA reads TGTGCCAGCTCCCTCGCGGGACAGGGGAGCTCCTACGAGCAGTACTTC. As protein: CASSLAGQGSSYEQYF.

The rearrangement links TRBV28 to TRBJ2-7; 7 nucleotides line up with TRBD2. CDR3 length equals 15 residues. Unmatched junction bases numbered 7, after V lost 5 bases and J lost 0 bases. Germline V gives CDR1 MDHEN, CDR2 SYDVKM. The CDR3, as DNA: TGTGCCAGCAGTCCTCTGGGGAGGGACTCCTACGAGCAGTACTTC. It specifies CASSPLGRDSYEQYF.

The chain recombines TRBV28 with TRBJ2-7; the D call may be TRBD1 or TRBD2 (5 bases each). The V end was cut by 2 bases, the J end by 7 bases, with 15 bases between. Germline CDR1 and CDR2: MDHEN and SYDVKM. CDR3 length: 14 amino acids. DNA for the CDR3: TGTGCCAGCAGTTTAGACAGACCCGAGGGGGAGCAGTACTTC. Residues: CASSLDRPEGEQYF.

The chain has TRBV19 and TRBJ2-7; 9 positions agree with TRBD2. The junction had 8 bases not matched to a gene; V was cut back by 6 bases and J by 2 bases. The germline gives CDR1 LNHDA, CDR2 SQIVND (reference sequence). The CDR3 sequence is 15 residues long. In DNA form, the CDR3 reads TGTGCCAGTAGCCTACTAGCGGGCGGTACCTACGAGCAGTACTTC. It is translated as CASSLLAGGTYEQYF. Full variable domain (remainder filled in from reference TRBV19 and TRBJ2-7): DGGITQSPKYLFRKEGQNVTLSCEQNLNHDAMYWYRQDPGQGLRLIYYSQIVNDFQKGDIAEGYSVSREKKESFPLTVTSAQKNPTAFYLCASSLLAGGTYEQYFGPGTRLTVT.

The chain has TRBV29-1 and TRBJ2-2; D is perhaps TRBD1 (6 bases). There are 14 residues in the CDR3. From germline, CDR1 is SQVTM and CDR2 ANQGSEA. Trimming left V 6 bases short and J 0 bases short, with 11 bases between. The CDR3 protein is CSVGTPANTGELFF. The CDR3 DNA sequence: TGCAGCGTCGGGACACCCGCGAACACCGGGGAGCTGTTTTTT.

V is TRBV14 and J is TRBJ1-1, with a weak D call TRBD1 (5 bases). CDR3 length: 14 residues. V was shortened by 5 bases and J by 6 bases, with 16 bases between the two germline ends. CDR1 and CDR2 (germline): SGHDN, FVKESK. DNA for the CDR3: TGTGCCAGCAGCTCGGCCCGATGGGGGTCTGAAGCTTTCTTT. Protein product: CASSSARWGSEAFF.

CDR3 nucleotide sequence: TGTGCCAGCGGGAATGGTGGAGAAAAACTGTTTTTT. This gives the protein CASGNGGEKLFF. The chain has TRBV6-5 and TRBJ1-4; no clear D gene. The ends were cut back, 8 bases at V and 8 bases at J, with 12 bases in the middle. CDR3 length equals 12 residues. CDR1 MNHEY and CDR2 SVGAGI come from the germline V gene.